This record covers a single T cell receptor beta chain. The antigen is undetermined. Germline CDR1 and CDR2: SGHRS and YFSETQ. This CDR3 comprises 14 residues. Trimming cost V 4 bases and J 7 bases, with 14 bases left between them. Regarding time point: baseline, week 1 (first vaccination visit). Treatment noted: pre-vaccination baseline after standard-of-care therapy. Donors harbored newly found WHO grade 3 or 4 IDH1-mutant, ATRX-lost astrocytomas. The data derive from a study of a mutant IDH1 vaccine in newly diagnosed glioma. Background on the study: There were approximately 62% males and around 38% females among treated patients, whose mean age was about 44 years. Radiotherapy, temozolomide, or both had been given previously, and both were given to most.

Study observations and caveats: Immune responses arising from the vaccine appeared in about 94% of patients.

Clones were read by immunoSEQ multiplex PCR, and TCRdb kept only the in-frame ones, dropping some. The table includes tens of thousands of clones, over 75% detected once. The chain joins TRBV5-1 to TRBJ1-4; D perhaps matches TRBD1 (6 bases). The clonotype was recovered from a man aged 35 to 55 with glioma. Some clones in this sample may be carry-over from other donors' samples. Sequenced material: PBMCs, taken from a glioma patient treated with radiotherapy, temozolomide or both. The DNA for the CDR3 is TGCGCCAGCAGCCCCGGACAGTTCGGTGAAAAACTGTTTTTT. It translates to CASSPGQFGEKLFF.